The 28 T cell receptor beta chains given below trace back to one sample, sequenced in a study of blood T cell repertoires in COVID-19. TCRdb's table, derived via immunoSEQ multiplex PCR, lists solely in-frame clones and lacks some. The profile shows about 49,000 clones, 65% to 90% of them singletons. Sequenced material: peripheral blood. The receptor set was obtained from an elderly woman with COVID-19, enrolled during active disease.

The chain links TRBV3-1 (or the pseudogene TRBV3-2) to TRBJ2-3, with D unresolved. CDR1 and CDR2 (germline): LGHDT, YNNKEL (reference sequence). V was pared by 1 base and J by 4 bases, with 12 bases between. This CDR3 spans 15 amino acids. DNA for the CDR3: TGTGCCAGCAGCCAAGGTCAGGTATCGGCAGATACGCAGTATTTT. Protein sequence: CASSQGQVSADTQYF.

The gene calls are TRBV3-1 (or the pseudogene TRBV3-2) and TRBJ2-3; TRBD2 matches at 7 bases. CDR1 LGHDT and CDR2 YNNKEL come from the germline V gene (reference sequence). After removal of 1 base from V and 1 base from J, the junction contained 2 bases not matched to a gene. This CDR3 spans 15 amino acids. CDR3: CASSQAGGGTDTQYF. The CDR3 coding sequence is TGTGCCAGCAGCCAAGCGGGAGGTGGCACAGATACGCAGTATTTT.

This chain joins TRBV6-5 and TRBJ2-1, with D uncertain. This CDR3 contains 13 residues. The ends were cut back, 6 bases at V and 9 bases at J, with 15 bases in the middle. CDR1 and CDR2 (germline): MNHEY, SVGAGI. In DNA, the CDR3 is TGTGCCAGCAGGTCCGGTTTGTCTAGTGAGCAGTTCTTC. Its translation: CASRSGLSSEQFF.

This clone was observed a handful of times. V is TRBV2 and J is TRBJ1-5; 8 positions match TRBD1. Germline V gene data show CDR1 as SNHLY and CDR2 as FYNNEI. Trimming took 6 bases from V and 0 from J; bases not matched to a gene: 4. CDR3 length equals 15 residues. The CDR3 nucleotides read TGTGCCAGCAGGACAGGGGCCGTTAGCAATCAGCCCCAGCATTTT. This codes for CASRTGAVSNQPQHF.

The CDR3 DNA follows: TGTGCCAGCAGCCCCCGACCAGGGGCCTATGGCTACACCTTC. Residues: CASSPRPGAYGYTF. This chain joins TRBV6-5 and TRBJ1-2; weak D call: TRBD1 (6 bases). Germline V gene data show CDR1 as MNHEY and CDR2 as SVGAGI. Trimming took 6 bases from V and 4 from J, leaving 15 bases between them. This CDR3 is built from 14 residues.

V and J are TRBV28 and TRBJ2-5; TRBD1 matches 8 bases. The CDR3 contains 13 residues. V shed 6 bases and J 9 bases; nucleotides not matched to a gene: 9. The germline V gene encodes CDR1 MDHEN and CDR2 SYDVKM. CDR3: CASSRTGRMAQYF. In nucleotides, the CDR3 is TGTGCCAGCAGCCGGACAGGGAGAATGGCCCAGTACTTC. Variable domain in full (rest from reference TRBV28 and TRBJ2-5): DVKVTQSSRYLVKRTGEKVFLECVQDMDHENMFWYRQDPGLGLRLIYFSYDVKMKEKGDIPEGYSVSREKKERFSLILESASTNQTSMYLCASSRTGRMAQYFGPGTRLLVL.

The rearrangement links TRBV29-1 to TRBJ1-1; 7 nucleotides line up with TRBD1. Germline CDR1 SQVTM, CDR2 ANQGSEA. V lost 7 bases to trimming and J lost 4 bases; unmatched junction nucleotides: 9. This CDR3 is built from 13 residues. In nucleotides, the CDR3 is TGCAGCGCTGGAAAACAGGGGCCCACTGAAGCTTTCTTT. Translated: CSAGKQGPTEAFF.

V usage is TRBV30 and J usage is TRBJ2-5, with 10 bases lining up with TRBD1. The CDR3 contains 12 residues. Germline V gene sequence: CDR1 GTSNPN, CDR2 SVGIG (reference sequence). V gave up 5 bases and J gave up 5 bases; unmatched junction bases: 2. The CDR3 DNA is TGTGCCTGGGACAGGGGGCAGGAGACCCAGTACTTC. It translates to CAWDRGQETQYF. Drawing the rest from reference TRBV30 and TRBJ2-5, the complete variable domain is SQTIHQWPATLVQPVGSPLSLECTVEGTSNPNLYWYRQAAGRGLQLLFYSVGIGQISSEVPQNLSASRPQDRQFILSSKKLLLSDSGFYLCAWDRGQETQYFGPGTRLLVL.

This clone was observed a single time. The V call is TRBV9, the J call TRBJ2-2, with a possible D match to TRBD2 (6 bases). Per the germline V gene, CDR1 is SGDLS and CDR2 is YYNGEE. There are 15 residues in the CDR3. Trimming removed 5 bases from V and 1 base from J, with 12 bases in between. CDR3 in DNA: TGTGCCAGCAGAGTCGATAGCGGGAACACCGGGGAGCTGTTTTTT. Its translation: CASRVDSGNTGELFF.

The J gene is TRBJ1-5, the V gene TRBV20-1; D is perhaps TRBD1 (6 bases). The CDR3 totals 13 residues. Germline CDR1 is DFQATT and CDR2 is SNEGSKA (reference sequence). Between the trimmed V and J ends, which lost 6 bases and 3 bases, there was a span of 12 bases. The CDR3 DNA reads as TGCAGTGCGAGTAGGGGGACCAATCAGCCCCAGCATTTT. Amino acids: CSASRGTNQPQHF.

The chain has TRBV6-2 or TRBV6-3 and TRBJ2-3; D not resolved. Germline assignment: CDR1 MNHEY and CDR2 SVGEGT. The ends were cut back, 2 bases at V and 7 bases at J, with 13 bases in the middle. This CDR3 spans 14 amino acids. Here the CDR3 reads CASSYGLVPNTQYF. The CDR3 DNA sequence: TGTGCCAGCAGTTACGGTCTAGTTCCTAATACGCAGTATTTT.

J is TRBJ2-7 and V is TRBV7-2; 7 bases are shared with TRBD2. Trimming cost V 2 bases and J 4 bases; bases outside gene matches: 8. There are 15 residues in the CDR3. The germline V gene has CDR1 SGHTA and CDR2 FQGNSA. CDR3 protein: CASSLLGGSIYEQYF. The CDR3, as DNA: TGTGCCAGCAGCTTATTGGGCGGGAGTATATACGAGCAGTACTTC.

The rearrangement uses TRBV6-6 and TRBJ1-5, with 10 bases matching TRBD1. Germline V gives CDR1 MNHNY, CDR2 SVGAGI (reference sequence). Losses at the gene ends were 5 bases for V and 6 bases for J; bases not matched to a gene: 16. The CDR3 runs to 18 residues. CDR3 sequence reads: CASSRQGAGLGVSQPQHF. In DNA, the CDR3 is TGTGCCAGCAGTCGACAGGGGGCAGGTTTGGGGGTAAGTCAGCCCCAGCATTTT.

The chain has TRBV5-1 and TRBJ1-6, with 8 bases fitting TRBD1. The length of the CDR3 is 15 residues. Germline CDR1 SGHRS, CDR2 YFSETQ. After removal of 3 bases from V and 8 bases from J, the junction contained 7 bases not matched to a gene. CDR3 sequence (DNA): TGCGCCAGCAGCTCGGGACAGGCTCCTCATTCACCCCTCCACTTT. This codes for CASSSGQAPHSPLHF.

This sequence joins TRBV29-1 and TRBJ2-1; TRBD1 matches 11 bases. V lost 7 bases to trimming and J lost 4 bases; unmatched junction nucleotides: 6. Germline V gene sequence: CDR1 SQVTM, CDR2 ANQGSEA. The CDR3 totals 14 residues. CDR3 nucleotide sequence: TGCAGCGCCGGGGACAGGGGGAGGTACAATGAGCAGTTCTTC. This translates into CSAGDRGRYNEQFF.

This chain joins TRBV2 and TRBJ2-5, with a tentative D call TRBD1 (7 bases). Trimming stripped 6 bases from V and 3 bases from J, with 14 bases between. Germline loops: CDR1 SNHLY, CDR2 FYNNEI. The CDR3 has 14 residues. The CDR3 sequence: CASREGQGEETQYF. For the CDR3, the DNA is TGTGCCAGCAGGGAGGGGCAGGGGGAAGAGACCCAGTACTTC.

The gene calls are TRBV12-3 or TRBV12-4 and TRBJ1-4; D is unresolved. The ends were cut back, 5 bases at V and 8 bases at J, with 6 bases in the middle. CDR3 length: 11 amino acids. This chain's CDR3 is CASSVREKLFF. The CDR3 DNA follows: TGTGCCAGCAGTGTTCGGGAAAAACTGTTTTTT.

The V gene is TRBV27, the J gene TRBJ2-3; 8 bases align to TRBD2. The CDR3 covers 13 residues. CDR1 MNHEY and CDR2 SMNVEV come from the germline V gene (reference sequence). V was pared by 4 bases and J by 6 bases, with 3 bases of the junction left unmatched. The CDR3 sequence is CASSSRLADTQYF. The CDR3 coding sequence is TGTGCCAGCAGTTCGCGACTAGCGGATACGCAGTATTTT.

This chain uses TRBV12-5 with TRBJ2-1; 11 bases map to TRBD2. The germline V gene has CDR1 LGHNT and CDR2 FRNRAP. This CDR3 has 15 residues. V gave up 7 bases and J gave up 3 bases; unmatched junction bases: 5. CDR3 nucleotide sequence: TGTGCTAGTGCTGGGACTAGCGGAAACTACAATGAGCAGTTCTTC. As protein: CASAGTSGNYNEQFF.

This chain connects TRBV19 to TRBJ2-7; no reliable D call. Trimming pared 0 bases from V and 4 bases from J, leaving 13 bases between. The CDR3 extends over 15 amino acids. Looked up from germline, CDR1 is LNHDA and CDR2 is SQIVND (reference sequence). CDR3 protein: CASSIDGSHRYEQYF. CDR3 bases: TGTGCCAGTAGTATAGACGGTAGCCATCGGTACGAGCAGTACTTC.

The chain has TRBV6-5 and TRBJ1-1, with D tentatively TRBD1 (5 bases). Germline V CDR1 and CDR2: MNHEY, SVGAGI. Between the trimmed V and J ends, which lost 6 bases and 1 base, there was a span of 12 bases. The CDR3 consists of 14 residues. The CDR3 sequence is CASRPTVKNTEAFF. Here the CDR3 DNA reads TGTGCCAGCAGACCGACAGTTAAGAACACTGAAGCTTTCTTT.

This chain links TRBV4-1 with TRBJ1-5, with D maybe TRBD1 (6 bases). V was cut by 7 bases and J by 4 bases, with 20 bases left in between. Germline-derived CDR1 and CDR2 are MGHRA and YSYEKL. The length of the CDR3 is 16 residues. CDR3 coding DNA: TGCGCCAGCACCCCAGGGGAGACAGCGACTAATCAGCCCCAGCATTTT. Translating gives CASTPGETATNQPQHF.

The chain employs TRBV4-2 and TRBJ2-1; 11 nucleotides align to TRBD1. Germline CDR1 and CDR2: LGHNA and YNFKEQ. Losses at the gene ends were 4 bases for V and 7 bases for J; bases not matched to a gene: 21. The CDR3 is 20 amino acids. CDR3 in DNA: TGTGCCAGCAGCCTCGGACAGGGGGCAAGGCCCCCGGGGAAGGTTAATGAGCAGTTCTTC. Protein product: CASSLGQGARPPGKVNEQFF.

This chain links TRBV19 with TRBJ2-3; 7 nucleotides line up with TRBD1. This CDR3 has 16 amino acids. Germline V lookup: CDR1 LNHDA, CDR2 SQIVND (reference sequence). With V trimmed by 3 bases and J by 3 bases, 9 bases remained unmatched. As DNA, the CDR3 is TGTGCCAGTAGTATTGGAACAGGGGTTGGGACAGATACGCAGTATTTT. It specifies CASSIGTGVGTDTQYF.

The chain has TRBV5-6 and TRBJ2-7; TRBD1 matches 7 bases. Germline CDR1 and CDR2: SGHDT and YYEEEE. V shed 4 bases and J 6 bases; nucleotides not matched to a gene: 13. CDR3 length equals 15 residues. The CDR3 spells CASSLPQDRDREQYF. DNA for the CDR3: TGTGCCAGCAGCCTCCCTCAAGACAGGGATCGCGAGCAGTACTTC.

The CDR3 region has the DNA TGTGCCAGCAGTTACCGAGAGACCCAGTACTTC. Its protein product is CASSYRETQYF. This chain connects TRBV6-5 to TRBJ2-5; D gene uncertain. Trimming left V 2 bases short and J 4 bases short, with 2 bases between. Germline loops: CDR1 MNHEY, CDR2 SVGAGI. The CDR3 length is 11 residues.

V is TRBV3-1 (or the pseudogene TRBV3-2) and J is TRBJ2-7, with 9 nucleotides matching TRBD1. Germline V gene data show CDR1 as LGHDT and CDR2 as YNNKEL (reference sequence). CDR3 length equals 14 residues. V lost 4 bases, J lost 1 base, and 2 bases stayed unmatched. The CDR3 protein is CASSPTGGSYEQYF. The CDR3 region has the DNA TGTGCCAGCAGCCCGACAGGGGGTTCCTACGAGCAGTACTTC.

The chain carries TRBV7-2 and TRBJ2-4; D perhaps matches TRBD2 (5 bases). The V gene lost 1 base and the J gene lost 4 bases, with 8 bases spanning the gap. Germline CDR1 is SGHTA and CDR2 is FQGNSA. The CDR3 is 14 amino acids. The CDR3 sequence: CASSLGLTKNIQYF. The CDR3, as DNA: TGTGCCAGCAGCTTAGGACTAACTAAAAACATTCAGTACTTC.